This entry is about one T cell receptor (beta chain). Its antigen is as yet unknown. This sample is drawn from a study of cytomegalovirus exposure and HLA in healthy donors. Study results and caveats: An assumption of roughly uniform sequencing depth across donors underlay the presence/absence analyses.

13 Jbeta primers and 60 Vbeta primers were used for the PCR. Repertoires were generated with immunoSEQ multiplex PCR, while TCRdb's copy carries only in-frame clones and drops some. The data show 150,000 to 200,000 clones, over 80% seen once. Germline values: CDR1 SGHNT, CDR2 YYREEE (reference sequence). The CDR3 contains 16 residues. The V gene lost 0 bases and the J gene lost 1 base, with 12 bases spanning the gap. This chain uses TRBV5-4 with TRBJ2-3; maybe TRBD2 (7 bases). The sample comprised PBMCs. The origin of this receptor is a man aged 50-59 years in good health and CMV-seronegative. The CDR3: CASSLGRGAGTDTQYF. The CDR3 region has the DNA TGTGCCAGCAGCTTGGGACGGGGGGCCGGCACAGATACGCAGTATTTT.